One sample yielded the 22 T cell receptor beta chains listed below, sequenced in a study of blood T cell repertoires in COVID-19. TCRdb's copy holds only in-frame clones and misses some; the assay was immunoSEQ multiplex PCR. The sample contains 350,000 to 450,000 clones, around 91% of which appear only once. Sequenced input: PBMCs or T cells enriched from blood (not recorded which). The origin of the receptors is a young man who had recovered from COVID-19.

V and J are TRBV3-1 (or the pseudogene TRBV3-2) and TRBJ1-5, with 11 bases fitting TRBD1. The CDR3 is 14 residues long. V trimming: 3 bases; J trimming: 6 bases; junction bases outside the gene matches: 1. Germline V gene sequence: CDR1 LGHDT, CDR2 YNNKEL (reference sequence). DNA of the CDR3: TGTGCCAGCAGCCAGGGGACAGGGGGTCAGCCCCAGCATTTT. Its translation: CASSQGTGGQPQHF.

CDR3 nucleotide sequence: TGTGCCAGCAGTTCCCCCGGGACACAATCTAGCAATCAGCCCCAGCATTTT. Translating gives CASSSPGTQSSNQPQHF. The chain recombines TRBV28 with TRBJ1-5; TRBD1 might be the D (6 bases). The germline V and J ends were trimmed by 4 bases and 0 bases, with 16 bases remaining between them. The germline V gene has CDR1 MDHEN and CDR2 SYDVKM. The CDR3 spans 17 residues.

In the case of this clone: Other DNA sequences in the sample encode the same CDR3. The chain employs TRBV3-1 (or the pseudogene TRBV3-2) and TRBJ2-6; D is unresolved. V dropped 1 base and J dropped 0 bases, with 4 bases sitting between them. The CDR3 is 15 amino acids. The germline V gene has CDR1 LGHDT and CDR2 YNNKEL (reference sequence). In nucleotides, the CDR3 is TGTGCCAGCAGCCAAGCGGGCTCTGGGGCCAACGTCCTGACTTTC. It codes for CASSQAGSGANVLTF.

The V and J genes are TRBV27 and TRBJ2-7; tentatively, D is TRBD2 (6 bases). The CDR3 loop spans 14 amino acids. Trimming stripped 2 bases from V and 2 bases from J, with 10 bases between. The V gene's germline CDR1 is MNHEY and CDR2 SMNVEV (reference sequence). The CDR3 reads CASSLGREAYEQYF. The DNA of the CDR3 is TGTGCCAGCAGTTTAGGCAGGGAGGCCTACGAGCAGTACTTC.

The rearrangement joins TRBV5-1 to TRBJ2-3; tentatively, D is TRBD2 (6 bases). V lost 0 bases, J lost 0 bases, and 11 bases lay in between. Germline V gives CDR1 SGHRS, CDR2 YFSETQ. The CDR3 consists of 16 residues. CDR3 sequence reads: CASSLGLASSTDTQYF. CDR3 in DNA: TGCGCCAGCAGCTTGGGTCTAGCGTCTAGCACAGATACGCAGTATTTT.

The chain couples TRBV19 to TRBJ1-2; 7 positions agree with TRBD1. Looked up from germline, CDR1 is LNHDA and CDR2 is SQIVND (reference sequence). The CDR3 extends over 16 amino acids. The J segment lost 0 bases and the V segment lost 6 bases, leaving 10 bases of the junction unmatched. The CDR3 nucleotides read TGTGCCAGTAGACCGGGGACAGCCACTACTAACTATGGCTACACCTTC. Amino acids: CASRPGTATTNYGYTF.

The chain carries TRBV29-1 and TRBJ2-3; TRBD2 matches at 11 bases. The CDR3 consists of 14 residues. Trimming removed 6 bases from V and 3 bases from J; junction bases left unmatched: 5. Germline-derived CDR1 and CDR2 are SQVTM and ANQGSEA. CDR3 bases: TGCAGCGTCCGCACTAGCGGGGGTACAGATACGCAGTATTTT. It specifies CSVRTSGGTDTQYF.

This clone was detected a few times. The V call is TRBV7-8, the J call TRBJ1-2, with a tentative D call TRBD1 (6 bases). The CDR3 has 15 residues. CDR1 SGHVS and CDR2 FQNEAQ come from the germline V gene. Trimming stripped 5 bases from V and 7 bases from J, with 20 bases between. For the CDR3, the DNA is TGTGCCAGCAGCCGTGGCCCGACGGACAGAGGTGGCTACACCTTC. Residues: CASSRGPTDRGGYTF.

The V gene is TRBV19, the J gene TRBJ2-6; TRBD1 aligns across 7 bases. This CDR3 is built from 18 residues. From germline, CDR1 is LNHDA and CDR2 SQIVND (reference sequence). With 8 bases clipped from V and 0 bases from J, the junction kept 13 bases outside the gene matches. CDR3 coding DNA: TGTGCCAGTGGCCCAACCGGGACAGCGCTCTCTGGGGCCAACGTCCTGACTTTC. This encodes CASGPTGTALSGANVLTF.

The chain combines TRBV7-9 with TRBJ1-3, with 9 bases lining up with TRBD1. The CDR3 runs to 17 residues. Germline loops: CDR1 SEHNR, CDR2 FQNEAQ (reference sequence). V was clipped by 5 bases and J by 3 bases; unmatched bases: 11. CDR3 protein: CASSLTPGQGHGNTIYF. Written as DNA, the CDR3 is TGTGCCAGCAGCCTAACCCCGGGACAGGGTCATGGAAACACCATATATTTT.

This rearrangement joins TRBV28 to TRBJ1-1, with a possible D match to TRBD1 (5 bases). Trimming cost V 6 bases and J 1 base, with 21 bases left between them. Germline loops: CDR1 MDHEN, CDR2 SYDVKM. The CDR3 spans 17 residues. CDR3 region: CASRHRTLKDKNTEAFF. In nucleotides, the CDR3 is TGTGCCAGCAGGCACCGGACCCTCAAGGACAAGAACACTGAAGCTTTCTTT.

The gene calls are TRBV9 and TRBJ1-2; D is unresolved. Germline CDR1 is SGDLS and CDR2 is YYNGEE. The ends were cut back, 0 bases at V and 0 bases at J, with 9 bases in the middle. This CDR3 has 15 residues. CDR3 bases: TGTGCCAGCAGCGTAGTCCAGTTCCCTAACTATGGCTACACCTTC. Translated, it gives CASSVVQFPNYGYTF.

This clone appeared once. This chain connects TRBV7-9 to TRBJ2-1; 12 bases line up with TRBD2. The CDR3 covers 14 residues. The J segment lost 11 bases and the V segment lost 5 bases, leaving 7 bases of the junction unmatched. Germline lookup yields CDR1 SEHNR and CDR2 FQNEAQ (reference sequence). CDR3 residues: CASSQGTSGRQQFF. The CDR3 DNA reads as TGTGCCAGCAGCCAGGGTACTAGCGGGAGGCAGCAGTTCTTC. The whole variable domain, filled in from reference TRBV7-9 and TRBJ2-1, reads DTGVSQNPRHKITKRGQNVTFRCDPISEHNRLYWYRQTLGQGPEFLTYFQNEAQLEKSRLLSDRFSAERPKGSFSTLEIQRTEQGDSAMYLCASSQGTSGRQQFFGPGTRLTVL.

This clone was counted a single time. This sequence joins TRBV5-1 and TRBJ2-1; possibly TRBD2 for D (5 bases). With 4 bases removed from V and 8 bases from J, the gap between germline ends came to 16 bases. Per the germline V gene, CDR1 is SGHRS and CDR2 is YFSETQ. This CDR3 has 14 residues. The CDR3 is CASSPRTGNDEQFF. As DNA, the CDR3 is TGCGCCAGCAGCCCCCGCACGGGGAACGATGAGCAGTTCTTC.

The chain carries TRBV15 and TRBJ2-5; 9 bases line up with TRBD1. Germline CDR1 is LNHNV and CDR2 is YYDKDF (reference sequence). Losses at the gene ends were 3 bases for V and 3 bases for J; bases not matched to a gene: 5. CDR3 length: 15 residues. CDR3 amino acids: CATSREDRGEETQYF. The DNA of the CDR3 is TGTGCCACCAGCAGGGAGGACAGGGGAGAAGAGACCCAGTACTTC.

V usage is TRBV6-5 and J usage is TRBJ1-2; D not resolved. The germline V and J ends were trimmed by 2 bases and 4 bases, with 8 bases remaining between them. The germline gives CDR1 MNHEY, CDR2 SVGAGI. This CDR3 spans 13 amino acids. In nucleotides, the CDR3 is TGTGCCAGCAGTTACGGACTGGCCTATGGCTACACCTTC. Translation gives CASSYGLAYGYTF.

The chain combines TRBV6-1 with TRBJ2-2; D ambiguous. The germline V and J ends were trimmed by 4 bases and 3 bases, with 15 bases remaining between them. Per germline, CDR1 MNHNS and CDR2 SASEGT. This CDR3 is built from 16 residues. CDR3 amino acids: CASSGWLHHDTGELFF. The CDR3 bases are TGTGCCAGCAGTGGTTGGCTCCACCACGACACCGGGGAGCTGTTTTTT.

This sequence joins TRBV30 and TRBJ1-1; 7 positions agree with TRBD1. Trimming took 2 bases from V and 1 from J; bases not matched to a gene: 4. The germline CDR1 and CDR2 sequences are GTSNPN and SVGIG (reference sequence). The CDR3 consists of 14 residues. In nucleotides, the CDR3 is TGTGCCTGGAGTCCGGGACAGCCGAACACTGAAGCTTTCTTT. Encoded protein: CAWSPGQPNTEAFF.

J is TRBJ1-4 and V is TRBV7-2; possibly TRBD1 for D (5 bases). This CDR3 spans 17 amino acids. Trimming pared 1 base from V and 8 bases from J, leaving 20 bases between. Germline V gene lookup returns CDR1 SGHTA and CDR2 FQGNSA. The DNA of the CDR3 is TGTGCCAGCAGCTTAGATGGGTCGGGCAGGGTAGGGGAAAAACTGTTTTTT. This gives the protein CASSLDGSGRVGEKLFF.

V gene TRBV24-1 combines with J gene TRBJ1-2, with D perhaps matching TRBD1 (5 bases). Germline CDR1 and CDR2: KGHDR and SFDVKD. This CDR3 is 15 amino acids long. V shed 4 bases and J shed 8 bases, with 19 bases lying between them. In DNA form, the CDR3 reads TGTGCCACCAGTGACCCCGGGACCCCCGGAGGGGGCTACACCTTC. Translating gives CATSDPGTPGGGYTF.

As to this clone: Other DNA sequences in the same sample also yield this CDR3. This CDR3 reads CASSLGGNSNQPQHF. CDR3 bases: TGCGCCAGCAGCTTGGGGGGCAATAGCAATCAGCCCCAGCATTTT. The genes are TRBV5-1 and TRBJ1-5; weak D call: TRBD1 (5 bases). The ends were cut back, 0 bases at V and 0 bases at J, with 7 bases in the middle. There are 15 residues in the CDR3. Germline CDR1 SGHRS, CDR2 YFSETQ.

In nucleotides, the CDR3 is TGTGCCAGCACCCCAAGGGACTTTCAAGAGACCCAGTACTTC. It is translated as CASTPRDFQETQYF. The genes are TRBV2 and TRBJ2-5, with D possibly TRBD2 on 6 matching bases. Germline V gene lookup returns CDR1 SNHLY and CDR2 FYNNEI. The CDR3 is 14 amino acids. Deletions cut 7 bases from V and 2 bases from J, with 14 bases between.